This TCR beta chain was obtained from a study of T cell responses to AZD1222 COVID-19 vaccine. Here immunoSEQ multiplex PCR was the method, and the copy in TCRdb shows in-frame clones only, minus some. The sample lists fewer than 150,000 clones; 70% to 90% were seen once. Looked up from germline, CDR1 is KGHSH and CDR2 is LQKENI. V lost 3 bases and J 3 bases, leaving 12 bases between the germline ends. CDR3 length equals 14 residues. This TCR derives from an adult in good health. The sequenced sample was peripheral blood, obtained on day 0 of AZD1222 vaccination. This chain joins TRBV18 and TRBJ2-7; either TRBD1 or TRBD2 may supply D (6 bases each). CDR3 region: CASSPMEGDYEQYF. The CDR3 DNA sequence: TGTGCCAGCTCACCTATGGAGGGGGACTACGAGCAGTACTTC.